One and the same sample provided the 18 T cell receptor beta chains below, sequenced in a study of cytomegalovirus exposure and HLA in healthy donors. A multiplex PCR was run with 60 Vbeta primers and 13 Jbeta primers. Here immunoSEQ multiplex PCR was the method, and the copy in TCRdb shows in-frame clones only, minus some. The table lists over 100,000 clones, about three fifths of them singletons. Sequences were obtained from PBMCs. All receptors come from a man aged 40-49 years in good health and CMV-seropositive.

This clone was counted only a few times. The CDR3 loop is CASIKGGLNEQYF. The CDR3 DNA reads TGTGCCAGCATCAAGGGGGGACTAAACGAGCAGTACTTC. This chain links TRBV2 with TRBJ2-7; weak D call: TRBD2 (7 bases). Deletions cut 7 bases from V and 5 bases from J, with 15 bases between. The CDR3 has 13 amino acids. CDR1 is SNHLY, CDR2 FYNNEI, per germline.

The chain recombines TRBV7-3 with TRBJ2-3; D call uncertain. Per the germline V gene, CDR1 is SGHTA and CDR2 is FQGTGA. The CDR3 extends over 15 amino acids. V lost 2 bases, J lost 0 bases, and 9 bases lay in between. The DNA of the CDR3 is TGTGCCAGCAGCTTAGAACCGAGTAGCACAGATACGCAGTATTTT. It translates to CASSLEPSSTDTQYF.

The chain links TRBV2 to TRBJ2-3; D ambiguous. The CDR3 runs 13 residues. Per germline, CDR1 SNHLY and CDR2 FYNNEI. V was shortened by 0 bases and J by 5 bases, with 6 bases between the two germline ends. CDR3 loop: CASSEAPGDTQYF. CDR3 in DNA: TGTGCCAGCAGTGAAGCGCCCGGAGATACGCAGTATTTT.

The chain carries TRBV27 and TRBJ2-7; 13 bases are a match to TRBD2. Trimming took 6 bases from V and 4 from J; bases not matched to a gene: 6. The CDR3 is made up of 15 amino acids. CDR1 is MNHEY, CDR2 SMNVEV, per germline (reference sequence). CDR3 loop: CASRHGLAGEYEQYF. For the CDR3, the DNA is TGTGCCAGCAGGCACGGACTAGCGGGAGAGTACGAGCAGTACTTC.

The chain uses TRBV7-8 and TRBJ2-5; TRBD2 is a possible D gene (6 bases). The germline CDR1 and CDR2 sequences are SGHVS and FQNEAQ. Trimming cost V 1 base and J 1 base, with 7 bases left between them. The CDR3 is made up of 14 amino acids. The CDR3 protein is CASSLGRGQETQYF. DNA of the CDR3: TGTGCCAGCAGCTTAGGGCGGGGCCAAGAGACCCAGTACTTC.

This sequence joins TRBV4-1 and TRBJ1-2; TRBD1 agrees at 12 bases. Germline V CDR1 and CDR2: MGHRA, YSYEKL. CDR3 size: 16 residues. The J segment lost 4 bases and the V segment lost 1 base, leaving 4 bases of the junction unmatched. CDR3 sequence (DNA): TGCGCCAGCAGCCAAGGCGGGACAGGGGGCTTCTATGGCTACACCTTC. As protein: CASSQGGTGGFYGYTF.

This clone came up a few times. The CDR3 loop is CASSSTGYAGNTIYF. The CDR3 nucleotides read TGTGCCAGCAGTTCGACAGGGTATGCTGGAAACACCATATATTTT. The chain uses TRBV28 and TRBJ1-3; 7 positions match TRBD1. This CDR3 is built from 15 residues. The V gene's germline CDR1 is MDHEN and CDR2 SYDVKM. V trimming: 4 bases; J trimming: 2 bases; junction bases outside the gene matches: 5.

Notes on this clone: Germline is not matched at one junction end, which may reflect a read error. The V and J genes are TRBV30 and TRBJ2-7; 10 bases align to TRBD1. Per germline, CDR1 GTSNPN and CDR2 SVGIG (reference sequence). This CDR3 contains 12 residues. The CDR3 DNA reads TGTGCCTGGGGGGACAGGGGTGGGGAGCAGCACTTC. It codes for CAWGDRGGEQHF.

J is TRBJ2-2 and V is TRBV5-1; a possible D gene is TRBD1 (5 bases). Germline V gives CDR1 SGHRS, CDR2 YFSETQ. V was trimmed by 0 bases and J by 6 bases, leaving 12 bases between them. This CDR3 has 15 amino acids. For the CDR3, the DNA is TGCGCCAGCAGCTTGGGGGCAGGGCAGGCCGGGGAGCTGTTTTTT. Protein: CASSLGAGQAGELFF.

In its sample, this clone was seen once. This chain connects TRBV13 to TRBJ2-7, with TRBD1 identical over 10 bases. CDR1 PRHDT and CDR2 FYEKMQ come from the germline V gene (reference sequence). With V trimmed by 5 bases and J by 2 bases, 3 bases remained unmatched. The CDR3 has 14 amino acids. For the CDR3, the DNA is TGTGCCAGCAGCCTCGGACAGGGGGCCTACGAGCAGTACTTC. Translated: CASSLGQGAYEQYF.

This clone occurred a few times. The chain carries TRBV2 and TRBJ1-2; TRBD1 aligns across 10 bases. In germline, CDR1 is SNHLY, CDR2 FYNNEI. V shed 7 bases and J 8 bases; nucleotides not matched to a gene: 13. The CDR3 runs 15 residues. The CDR3 coding sequence is TGTGCCAGCACTCTCAGGACAGGGGGGCAGGAAGGCTACACCTTC. Translating gives CASTLRTGGQEGYTF. Full variable domain (missing parts from reference TRBV2 and TRBJ1-2): EPEVTQTPSHQVTQMGQEVILRCVPISNHLYFYWYRQILGQKVEFLVSFYNNEISEKSEIFDDQFSVERPDGSNFTLKIRSTKLEDSAMYFCASTLRTGGQEGYTFGSGTRLTVV.

The V gene is TRBV9, the J gene TRBJ2-2; perhaps TRBD2 as D (6 bases). V shed 0 bases and J shed 13 bases, with 7 bases lying between them. This CDR3 has 11 amino acids. Germline V gives CDR1 SGDLS, CDR2 YYNGEE. The CDR3 nucleotides are TGTGCCAGCAGCGTAGGGAGGGTGCTGTTTTTT. Translation gives CASSVGRVLFF.

This clone was counted once. This rearrangement joins TRBV6-1 to TRBJ2-7; perhaps TRBD1 as D (6 bases). The V gene's germline CDR1 is MNHNS and CDR2 SASEGT. The CDR3 consists of 13 residues. The germline V and J ends were trimmed by 6 bases and 4 bases, with 13 bases remaining between them. This CDR3 is CASRSHRAYEQYF. CDR3 bases: TGTGCCAGCAGAAGTCACAGGGCGTACGAGCAGTACTTC.

V gene TRBV30 combines with J gene TRBJ1-5, with D possibly TRBD1 on 5 matching bases. V was shortened by 5 bases and J by 0 bases, with 8 bases between the two germline ends. Germline V gene sequence: CDR1 GTSNPN, CDR2 SVGIG (reference sequence). This CDR3 comprises 13 residues. The CDR3 region is CAWGGNSNQPQHF. CDR3 nucleotide sequence: TGTGCCTGGGGGGGGAATAGCAATCAGCCCCAGCATTTT.

In this sample, this clone turned up once. The chain has TRBV5-1 and TRBJ2-3; D is possibly TRBD1 (6 bases). CDR3 length: 15 amino acids. V lost 5 bases to trimming and J lost 1 base, with 14 bases between them. Per germline, CDR1 SGHRS and CDR2 YFSETQ. CDR3 in DNA: TGCGCCAGCAGTATACAGGGTATCGGCACAGATACGCAGTATTTT. Its translation: CASSIQGIGTDTQYF. Full variable domain (rest looked up from reference TRBV5-1 and TRBJ2-3): KAGVTQTPRYLIKTRGQQVTLSCSPISGHRSVSWYQQTPGQGLQFLFEYFSETQRNKGNFPGRFSGRQFSNSRSEMNVSTLELGDSALYLCASSIQGIGTDTQYFGPGTRLTVL.

This chain joins TRBV7-3 and TRBJ1-1; the match to TRBD1 covers 7 bases. The CDR3 has 14 residues. Germline-derived CDR1 and CDR2 are SGHTA and FQGTGA. With V trimmed by 6 bases and J by 7 bases, 11 bases remained unmatched. CDR3: CASRSLQGVGEAFF. In DNA form, the CDR3 reads TGTGCCAGCAGATCTCTGCAGGGGGTGGGTGAAGCTTTCTTT. The full variable domain, with the rest looked up from reference TRBV7-3 and TRBJ1-1, is GAGVSQTPSNKVTEKGKYVELRCDPISGHTALYWYRQSLGQGPEFLIYFQGTGAADDSGLPNDRFFAVRPEGSVSTLKIQRTERGDSAVYLCASRSLQGVGEAFFGQGTRLTVV.

This sequence joins TRBV9 and TRBJ1-1; D perhaps matches TRBD1 (5 bases). From germline, CDR1 is SGDLS and CDR2 YYNGEE. Trimming removed 4 bases from V and 1 base from J, with 8 bases in between. The CDR3 has 13 amino acids. CDR3 amino acids: CASSPGGNTEAFF. In DNA, the CDR3 is TGTGCCAGCAGCCCGGGGGGGAACACTGAAGCTTTCTTT.

Of note for this clone: The junction shows a germline mismatch at one end, possibly a read error. CDR3 amino acids: CASRITGSLSHEQYF. CDR3 sequence (DNA): TGTGCCAGCCGCATTACAGGGTCCCTCTCCCACGAGCAGTACTTC. V and J are TRBV28 and TRBJ2-7; weak D call: TRBD1 (6 bases). The CDR3 has 15 residues. Germline V CDR1 and CDR2: MDHEN, SYDVKM.